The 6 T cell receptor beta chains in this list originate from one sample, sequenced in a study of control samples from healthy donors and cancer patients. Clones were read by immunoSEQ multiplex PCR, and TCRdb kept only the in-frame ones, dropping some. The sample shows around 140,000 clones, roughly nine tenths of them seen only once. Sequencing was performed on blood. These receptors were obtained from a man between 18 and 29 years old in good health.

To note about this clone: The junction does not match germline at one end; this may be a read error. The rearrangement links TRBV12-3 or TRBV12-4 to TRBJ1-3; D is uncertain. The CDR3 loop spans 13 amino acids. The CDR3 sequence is CASSFRGGDTIYF. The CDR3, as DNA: TGTGCCAGCAGTTTCAGAGGTGGAGACACCATATATTTT.

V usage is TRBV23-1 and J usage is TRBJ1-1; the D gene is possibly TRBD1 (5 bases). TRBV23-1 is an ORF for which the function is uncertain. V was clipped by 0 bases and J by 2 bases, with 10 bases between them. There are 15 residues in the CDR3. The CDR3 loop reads CASSQSPGPNTEAFF. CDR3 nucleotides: TGCGCCAGCAGTCAATCTCCAGGGCCCAACACTGAAGCTTTCTTT.

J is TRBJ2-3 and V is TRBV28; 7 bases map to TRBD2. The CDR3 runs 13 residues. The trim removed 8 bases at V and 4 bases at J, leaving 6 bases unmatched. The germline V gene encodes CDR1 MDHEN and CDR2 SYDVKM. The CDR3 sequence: CASCGGVADTQYF. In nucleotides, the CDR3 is TGTGCCAGCTGCGGGGGAGTGGCAGATACGCAGTATTTT.

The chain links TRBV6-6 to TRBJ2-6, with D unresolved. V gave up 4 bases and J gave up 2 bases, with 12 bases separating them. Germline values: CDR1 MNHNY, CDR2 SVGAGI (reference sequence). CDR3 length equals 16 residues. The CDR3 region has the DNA TGTGCCAGCAGTTCCTCCCAGTGGGCTGGGGCCAACGTCCTGACTTTC. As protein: CASSSSQWAGANVLTF.

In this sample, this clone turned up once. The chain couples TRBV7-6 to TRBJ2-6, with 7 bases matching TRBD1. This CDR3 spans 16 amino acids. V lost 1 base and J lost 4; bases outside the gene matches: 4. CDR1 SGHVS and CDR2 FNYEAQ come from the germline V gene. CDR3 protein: CASSLVTGTGANVLTF. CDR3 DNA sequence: TGTGCCAGCAGCTTAGTGACAGGGACCGGGGCCAACGTCCTGACTTTC. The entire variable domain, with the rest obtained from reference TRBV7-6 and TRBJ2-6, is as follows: GAGVSQSPRYKVTKRGQDVALRCDPISGHVSLYWYRQALGQGPEFLTYFNYEAQQDKSGLPNDRFSAERPEGSISTLTIQRTEQRDSAMYRCASSLVTGTGANVLTFGAGSRLTVL.

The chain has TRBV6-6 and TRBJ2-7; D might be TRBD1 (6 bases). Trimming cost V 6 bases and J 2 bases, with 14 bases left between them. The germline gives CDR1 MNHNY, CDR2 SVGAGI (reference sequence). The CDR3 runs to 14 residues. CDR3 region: CASSHNGDTYEQYF. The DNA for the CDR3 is TGTGCCAGCAGCCATAACGGGGACACCTACGAGCAGTACTTC.